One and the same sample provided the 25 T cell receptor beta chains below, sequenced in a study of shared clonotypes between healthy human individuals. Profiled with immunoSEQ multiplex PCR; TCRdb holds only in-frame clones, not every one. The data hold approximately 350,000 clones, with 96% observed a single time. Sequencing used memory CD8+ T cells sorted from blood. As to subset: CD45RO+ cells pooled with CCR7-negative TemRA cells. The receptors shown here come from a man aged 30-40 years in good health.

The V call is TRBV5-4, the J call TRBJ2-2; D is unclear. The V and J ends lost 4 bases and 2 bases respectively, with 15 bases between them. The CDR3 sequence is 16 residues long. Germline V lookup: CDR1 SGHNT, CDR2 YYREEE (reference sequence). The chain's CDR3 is CASSLVWGVNTGELFF. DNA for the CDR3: TGTGCCAGCAGCCTTGTGTGGGGTGTTAACACCGGGGAGCTGTTTTTT. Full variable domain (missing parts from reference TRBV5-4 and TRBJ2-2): ETGVTQSPTHLIKTRGQQVTLRCSSQSGHNTVSWYQQALGQGPQFIFQYYREEENGRGNFPPRFSGLQFPNYSSELNVNALELDDSALYLCASSLVWGVNTGELFFGEGSRLTVL.

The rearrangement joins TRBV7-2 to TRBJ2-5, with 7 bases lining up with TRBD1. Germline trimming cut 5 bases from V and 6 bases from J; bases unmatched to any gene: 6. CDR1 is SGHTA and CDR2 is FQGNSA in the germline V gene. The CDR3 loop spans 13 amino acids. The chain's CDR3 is CASSAGQVQTQYF. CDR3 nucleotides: TGTGCCAGCAGCGCAGGACAGGTACAGACCCAGTACTTC.

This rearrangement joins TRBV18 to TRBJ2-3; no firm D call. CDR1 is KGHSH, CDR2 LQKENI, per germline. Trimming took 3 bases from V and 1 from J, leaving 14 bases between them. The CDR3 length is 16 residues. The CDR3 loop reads CASSPRVSTGTDTQYF. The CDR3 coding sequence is TGTGCCAGCTCACCCCGGGTCTCCACTGGCACAGATACGCAGTATTTT.

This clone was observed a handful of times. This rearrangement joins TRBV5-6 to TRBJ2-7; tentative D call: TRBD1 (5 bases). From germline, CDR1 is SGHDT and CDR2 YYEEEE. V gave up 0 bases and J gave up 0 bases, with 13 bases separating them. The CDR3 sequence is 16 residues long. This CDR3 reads CASSLGGRVSSYEQYF. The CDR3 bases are TGTGCCAGCAGCTTGGGGGGCAGGGTGAGCTCCTACGAGCAGTACTTC.

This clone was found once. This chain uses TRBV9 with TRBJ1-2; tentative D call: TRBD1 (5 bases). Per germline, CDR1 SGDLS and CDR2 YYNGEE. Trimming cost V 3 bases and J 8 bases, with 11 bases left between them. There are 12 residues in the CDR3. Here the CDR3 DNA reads TGTGCCAGCAGCGCCTCAGGGATCGGCTACACCTTC. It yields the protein CASSASGIGYTF.

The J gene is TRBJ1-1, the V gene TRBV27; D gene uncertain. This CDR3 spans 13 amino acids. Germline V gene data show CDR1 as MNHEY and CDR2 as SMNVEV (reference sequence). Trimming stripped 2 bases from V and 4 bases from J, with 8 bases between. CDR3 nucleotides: TGTGCCAGCAGTTTAGCGGGGAGCACTGAAGCTTTCTTT. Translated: CASSLAGSTEAFF.

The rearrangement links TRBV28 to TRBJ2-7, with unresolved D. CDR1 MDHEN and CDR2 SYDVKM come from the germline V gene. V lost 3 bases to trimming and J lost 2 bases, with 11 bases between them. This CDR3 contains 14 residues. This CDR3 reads CASSLSPTTYEQYF. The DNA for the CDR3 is TGTGCCAGCAGTTTGTCTCCAACAACCTACGAGCAGTACTTC.

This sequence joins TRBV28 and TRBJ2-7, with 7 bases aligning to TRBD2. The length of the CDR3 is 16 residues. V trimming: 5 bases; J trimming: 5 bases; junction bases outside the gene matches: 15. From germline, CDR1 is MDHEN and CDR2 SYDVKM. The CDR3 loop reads CASSPRAGRRPNEQYF. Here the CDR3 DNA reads TGTGCCAGCAGTCCTAGAGCGGGAAGGAGGCCGAACGAGCAGTACTTC. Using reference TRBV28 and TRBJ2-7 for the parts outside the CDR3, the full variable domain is DVKVTQSSRYLVKRTGEKVFLECVQDMDHENMFWYRQDPGLGLRLIYFSYDVKMKEKGDIPEGYSVSREKKERFSLILESASTNQTSMYLCASSPRAGRRPNEQYFGPGTRLTVT.

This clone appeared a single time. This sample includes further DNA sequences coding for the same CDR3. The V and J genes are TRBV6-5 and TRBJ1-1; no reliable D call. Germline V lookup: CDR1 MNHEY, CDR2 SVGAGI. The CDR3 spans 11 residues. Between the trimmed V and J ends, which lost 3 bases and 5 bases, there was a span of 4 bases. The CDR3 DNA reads TGTGCCAGCAGTTATCGTACTGAAGCTTTCTTT. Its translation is CASSYRTEAFF.

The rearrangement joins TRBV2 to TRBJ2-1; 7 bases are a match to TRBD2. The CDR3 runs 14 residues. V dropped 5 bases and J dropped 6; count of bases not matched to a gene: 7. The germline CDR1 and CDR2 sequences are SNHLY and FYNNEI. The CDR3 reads CASSWEGGFNEQFF. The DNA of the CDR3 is TGTGCCAGCAGTTGGGAGGGAGGGTTCAATGAGCAGTTCTTC.

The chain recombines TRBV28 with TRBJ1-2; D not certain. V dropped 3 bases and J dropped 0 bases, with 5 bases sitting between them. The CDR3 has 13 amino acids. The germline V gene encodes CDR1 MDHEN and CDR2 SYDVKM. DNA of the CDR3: TGTGCCAGCAGTTTGCACACTAACTATGGCTACACCTTC. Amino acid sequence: CASSLHTNYGYTF.

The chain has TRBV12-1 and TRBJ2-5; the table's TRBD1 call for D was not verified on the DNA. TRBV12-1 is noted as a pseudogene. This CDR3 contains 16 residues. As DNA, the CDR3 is TGTGCCAGCAGCTTTGGGGACAGGGGGGGGCAAGAGACCCAGTACTTC. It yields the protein CASSFGDRGGQETQYF.

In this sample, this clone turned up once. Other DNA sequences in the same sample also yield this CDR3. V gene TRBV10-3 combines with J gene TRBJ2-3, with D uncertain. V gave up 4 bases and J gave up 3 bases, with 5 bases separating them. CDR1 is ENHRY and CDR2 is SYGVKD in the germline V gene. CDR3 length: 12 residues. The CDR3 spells CAISGQTDTQYF. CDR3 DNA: TGTGCCATCAGTGGTCAGACAGATACGCAGTATTTT.

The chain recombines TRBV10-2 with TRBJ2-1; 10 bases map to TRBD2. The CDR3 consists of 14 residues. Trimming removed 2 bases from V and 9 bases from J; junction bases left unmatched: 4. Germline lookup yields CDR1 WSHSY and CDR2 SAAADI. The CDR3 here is CASSETSGTGEQFF. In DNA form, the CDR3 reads TGCGCCAGCAGTGAGACTAGCGGGACAGGTGAGCAGTTCTTC.

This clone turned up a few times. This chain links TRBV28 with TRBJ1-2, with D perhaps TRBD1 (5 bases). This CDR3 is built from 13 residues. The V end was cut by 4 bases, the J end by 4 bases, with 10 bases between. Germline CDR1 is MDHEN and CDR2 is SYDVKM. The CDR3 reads CASSSGNLYGYTF. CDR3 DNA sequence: TGTGCCAGCAGTTCAGGGAATCTCTATGGCTACACCTTC.

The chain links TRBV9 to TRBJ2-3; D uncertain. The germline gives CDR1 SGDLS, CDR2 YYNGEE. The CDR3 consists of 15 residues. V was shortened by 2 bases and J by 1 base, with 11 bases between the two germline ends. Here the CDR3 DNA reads TGTGCCAGCAGCGTTCCCAGCGCCGGCACAGATACGCAGTATTTT. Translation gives CASSVPSAGTDTQYF.

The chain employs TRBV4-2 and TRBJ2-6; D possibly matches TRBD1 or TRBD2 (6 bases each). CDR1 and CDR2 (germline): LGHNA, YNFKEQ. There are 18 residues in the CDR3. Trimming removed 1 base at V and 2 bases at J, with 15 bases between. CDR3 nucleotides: TGTGCCAGCAGCCAAGGGAGGGGGATCTCAACTGGGGCCAACGTCCTGACTTTC. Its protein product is CASSQGRGISTGANVLTF.

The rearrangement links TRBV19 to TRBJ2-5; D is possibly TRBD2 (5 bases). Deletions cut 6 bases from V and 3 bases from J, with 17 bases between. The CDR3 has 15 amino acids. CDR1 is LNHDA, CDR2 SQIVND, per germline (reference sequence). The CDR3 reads CASRSIGRREETQYF. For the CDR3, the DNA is TGTGCCAGTAGATCCATAGGGAGAAGGGAAGAGACCCAGTACTTC.

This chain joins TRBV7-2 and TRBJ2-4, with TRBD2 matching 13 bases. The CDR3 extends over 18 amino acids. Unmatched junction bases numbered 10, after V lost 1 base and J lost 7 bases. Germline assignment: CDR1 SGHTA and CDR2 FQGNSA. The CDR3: CASSLGLAGGLGRNIQYF. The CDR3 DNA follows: TGTGCCAGCAGCTTAGGACTAGCGGGAGGACTAGGAAGGAACATTCAGTACTTC.

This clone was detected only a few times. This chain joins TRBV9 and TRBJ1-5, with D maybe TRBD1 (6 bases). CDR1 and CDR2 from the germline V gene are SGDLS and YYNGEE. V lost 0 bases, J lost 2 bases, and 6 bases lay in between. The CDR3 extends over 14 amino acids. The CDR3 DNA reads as TGTGCCAGCAGCGTAGCAGGGGGCAATCAGCCCCAGCATTTT. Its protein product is CASSVAGGNQPQHF.

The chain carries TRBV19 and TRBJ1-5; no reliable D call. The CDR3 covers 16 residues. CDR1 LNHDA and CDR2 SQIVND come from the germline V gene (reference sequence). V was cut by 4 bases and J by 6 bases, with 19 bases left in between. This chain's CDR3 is CASSTPASGVGQPQHF. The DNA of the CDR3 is TGTGCCAGTAGTACCCCGGCGTCCGGGGTAGGTCAGCCCCAGCATTTT. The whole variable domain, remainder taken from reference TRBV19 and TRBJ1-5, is DGGITQSPKYLFRKEGQNVTLSCEQNLNHDAMYWYRQDPGQGLRLIYYSQIVNDFQKGDIAEGYSVSREKKESFPLTVTSAQKNPTAFYLCASSTPASGVGQPQHFGDGTRLSIL.

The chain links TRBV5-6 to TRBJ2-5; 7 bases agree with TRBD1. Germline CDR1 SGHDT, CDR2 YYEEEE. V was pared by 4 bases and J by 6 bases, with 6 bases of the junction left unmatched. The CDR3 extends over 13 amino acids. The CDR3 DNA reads TGTGCCAGCAGCGGGGACAGCGTACAGACCCAGTACTTC. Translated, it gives CASSGDSVQTQYF. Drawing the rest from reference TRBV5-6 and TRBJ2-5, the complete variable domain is DAGVTQSPTHLIKTRGQQVTLRCSPKSGHDTVSWYQQALGQGPQFIFQYYEEEERQRGNFPDRFSGHQFPNYSSELNVNALLLGDSALYLCASSGDSVQTQYFGPGTRLLVL.

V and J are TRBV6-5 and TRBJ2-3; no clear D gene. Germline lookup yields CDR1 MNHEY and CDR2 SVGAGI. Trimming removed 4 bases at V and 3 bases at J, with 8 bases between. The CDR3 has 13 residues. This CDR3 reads CASSSLGTDTQYF. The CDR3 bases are TGTGCCAGCAGTTCCCTAGGGACAGATACGCAGTATTTT.

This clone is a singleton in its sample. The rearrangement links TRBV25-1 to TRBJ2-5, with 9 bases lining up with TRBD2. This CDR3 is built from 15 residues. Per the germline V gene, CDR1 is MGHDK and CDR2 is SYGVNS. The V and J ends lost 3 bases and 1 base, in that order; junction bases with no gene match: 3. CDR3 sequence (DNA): TGTGCCAGCAGTGACTATAGCGGGAGCCAAGAGACCCAGTACTTC. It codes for CASSDYSGSQETQYF.

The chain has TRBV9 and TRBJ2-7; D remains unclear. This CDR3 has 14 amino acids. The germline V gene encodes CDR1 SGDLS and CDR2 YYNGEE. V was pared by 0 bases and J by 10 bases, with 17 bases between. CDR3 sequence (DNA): TGTGCCAGCAGCGTAGACCCCCCTACTGCAGTCCAGTACTTC. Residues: CASSVDPPTAVQYF.